Below are 7 T cell receptor beta chains sequenced from a single sample in a study of read filtering for tumor transcriptome and immune sequencing. The library was built from approximately 400 ng RNA with molecular barcoded adaptors for alpha/delta and beta/gamma chains. Via MiXCR, TCRdb re-called the reads, giving one row per CDR3 protein. Here the sample spans over 40,000 distinct CDR3 sequences, roughly 12% being singletons. Sequencing input: a population of CD138-negative cells sorted from bone marrow. Receptor source: a donor at least 40 years old with multiple myeloma.

Of note for this clonotype: This clone may be a read error of a much larger clone one base away. The chain employs TRBV29-1 and TRBJ2-5; D assignment may be TRBD1 or TRBD2 (5 bases each). V was pared by 3 bases and J by 8 bases, with 19 bases between. The CDR3 covers 14 residues. Germline values: CDR1 SQVTM, CDR2 ANQGSEA. The CDR3 region has the DNA TGCAGCGTTGATGGGGCAGCGGACACGGATACCCAGTACTTC. Amino acids: CSVDGAADTDTQYF.

This clonotype was seen many times. The chain links TRBV20-1 to TRBJ2-7; no definite D call. Trimming shortened V by 5 bases and J by 4 bases, and 9 bases separated the two germline ends. CDR1 is DFQATT, CDR2 SNEGSKA, per germline (reference sequence). The CDR3 contains 11 residues. The CDR3, as DNA: TGCAGTGCTGTGACTGATTACGAGCAGTACTTC. Protein product: CSAVTDYEQYF.

This clonotype was counted between two and nine times. The chain employs TRBV20-1 and TRBJ2-7, with D maybe TRBD2 (5 bases). Germline V gene sequence: CDR1 DFQATT, CDR2 SNEGSKA (reference sequence). The CDR3 is 15 residues long. V was shortened by 4 bases and J by 3 bases, with 19 bases between the two germline ends. The CDR3 sequence: CSATEAAPRGYEQYF. The CDR3, as DNA: TGCAGTGCTACGGAAGCGGCTCCCCGGGGCTACGAGCAGTACTTC.

This clonotype was seen ten or more times. The chain links TRBV28 to TRBJ1-6; tentatively, D is TRBD1 (5 bases). Germline V gene sequence: CDR1 MDHEN, CDR2 SYDVKM. Trimming took off 7 bases at V and 7 bases at J, with 8 bases between the two ends. This CDR3 has 12 amino acids. The CDR3 DNA follows: TGTGCCAGCATTGGGGGGAATTCACCCCTCCACTTT. Its translation is CASIGGNSPLHF.

The sample holds many counts of this clonotype. The CDR3 bases are TGTGCCAGCGGCGCGGGAAGGGTGACTGAAGCTTTCTTT. This encodes CASGAGRVTEAFF. The rearrangement joins TRBV11-3 to TRBJ1-1; no clear D gene. Per the germline V gene, CDR1 is SGHNT and CDR2 is YENEEA. The germline V and J ends were trimmed by 8 bases and 5 bases, with 15 bases remaining between them. The length of the CDR3 is 13 residues.

This clonotype was seen ten or more times. J is TRBJ2-4 and V is TRBV11-1; D uncertain. The CDR3 extends over 15 amino acids. Trimming shortened V by 6 bases and J by 3 bases, and 15 bases separated the two germline ends. Germline V gene sequence: CDR1 SGHAT, CDR2 FQDESV (reference sequence). The DNA for the CDR3 is TGTGCCAGCAGTCATGGGCAGTTTCGCAAAAACATTCAGTACTTC. Its protein is CASSHGQFRKNIQYF.

This clonotype was detected ten times or more. This chain joins TRBV20-1 and TRBJ2-1, with TRBD2 identical over 9 bases. Germline CDR1 is DFQATT and CDR2 is SNEGSKA (reference sequence). Trimming at V came to 6 bases and at J to 6 bases, leaving 9 bases not matched to a gene. The CDR3 is 14 amino acids. This CDR3 reads CSAPTGLATNEQFF. The CDR3 DNA reads TGCAGTGCACCTACGGGACTAGCAACCAATGAGCAGTTCTTC.